This T cell receptor (beta chain) is drawn from a study of neurological immune-mediated disorders. V gave up 4 bases and J gave up 5 bases; unmatched junction bases: 9. The CDR3 is made up of 16 amino acids. Germline CDR1 reads MDHEN; CDR2 reads SYDVKM. Template-switch 5'RACE cDNA synthesis added a 10-nucleotide unique molecular identifier. TCRdb passed the 5' RACE reads through MiXCR, listing each CDR3 protein once. The repertoire holds 25,000 to 35,000 distinct CDR3 sequences, with roughly 12% as singletons. The study built unsorted libraries from 2 million PBMCs kept at -80 C. Many counts were recorded for this clonotype.

J is TRBJ1-5 and V is TRBV28; 9 positions match TRBD1. This receptor was identified in a man in his sixties in good health. Sequencing used PBMCs. The CDR3 loop reads CASSSPTGGAYQPQHF. In DNA, the CDR3 is TGTGCCAGCAGTTCTCCTACAGGGGGCGCGTATCAGCCCCAGCATTTT. The full variable domain, its missing parts supplied by reference TRBV28 and TRBJ1-5, is DVKVTQSSRYLVKRTGEKVFLECVQDMDHENMFWYRQDPGLGLRLIYFSYDVKMKEKGDIPEGYSVSREKKERFSLILESASTNQTSMYLCASSSPTGGAYQPQHFGDGTRLSIL.